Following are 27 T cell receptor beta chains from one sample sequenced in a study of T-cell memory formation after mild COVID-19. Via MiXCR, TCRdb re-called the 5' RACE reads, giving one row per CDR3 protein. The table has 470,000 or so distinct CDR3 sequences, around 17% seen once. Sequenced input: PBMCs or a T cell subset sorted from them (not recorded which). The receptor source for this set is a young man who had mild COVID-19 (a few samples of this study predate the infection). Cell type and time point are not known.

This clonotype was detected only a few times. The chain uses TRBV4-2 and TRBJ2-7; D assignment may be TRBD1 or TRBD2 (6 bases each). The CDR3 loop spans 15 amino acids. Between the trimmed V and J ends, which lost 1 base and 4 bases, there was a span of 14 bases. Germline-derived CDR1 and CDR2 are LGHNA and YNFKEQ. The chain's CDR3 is CASSQGEEGGYEQYF. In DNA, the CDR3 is TGTGCCAGCAGCCAAGGAGAGGAGGGGGGTTACGAGCAGTACTTC.

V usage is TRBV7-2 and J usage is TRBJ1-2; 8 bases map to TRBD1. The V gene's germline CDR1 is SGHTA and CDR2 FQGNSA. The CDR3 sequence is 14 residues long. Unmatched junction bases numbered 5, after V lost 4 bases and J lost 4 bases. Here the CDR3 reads CASSSGQGRYGYTF. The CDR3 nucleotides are TGTGCCAGCAGCTCCGGACAGGGCCGCTATGGCTACACCTTC.

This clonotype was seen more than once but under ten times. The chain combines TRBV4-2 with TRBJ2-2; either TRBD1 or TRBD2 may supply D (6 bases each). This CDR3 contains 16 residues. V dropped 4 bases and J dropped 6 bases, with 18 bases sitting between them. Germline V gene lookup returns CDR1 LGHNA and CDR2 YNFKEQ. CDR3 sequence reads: CASSRRGEMVPGELFF. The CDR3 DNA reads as TGTGCCAGCAGCCGAAGGGGGGAGATGGTACCCGGGGAGCTGTTTTTT.

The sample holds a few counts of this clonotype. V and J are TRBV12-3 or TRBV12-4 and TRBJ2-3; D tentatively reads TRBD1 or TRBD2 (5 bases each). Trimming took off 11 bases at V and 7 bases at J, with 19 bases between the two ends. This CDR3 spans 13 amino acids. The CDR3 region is CAFRAVGAHTQYF. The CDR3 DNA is TGTGCCTTCCGCGCAGTCGGGGCCCATACGCAGTATTTT.

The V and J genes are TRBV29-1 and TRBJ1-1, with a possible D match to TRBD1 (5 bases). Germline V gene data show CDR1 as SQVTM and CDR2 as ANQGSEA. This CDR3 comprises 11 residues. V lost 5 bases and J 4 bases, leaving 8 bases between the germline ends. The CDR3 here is CSVWRGTEAFF. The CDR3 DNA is TGCAGCGTTTGGAGGGGCACTGAAGCTTTCTTT.

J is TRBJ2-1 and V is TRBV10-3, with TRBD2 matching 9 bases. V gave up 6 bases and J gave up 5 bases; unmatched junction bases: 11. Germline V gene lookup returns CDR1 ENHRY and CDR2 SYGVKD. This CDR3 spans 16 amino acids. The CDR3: CAISEEWTSAHNEQFF. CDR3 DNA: TGTGCCATCAGCGAAGAGTGGACTAGCGCCCACAATGAGCAGTTCTTC.

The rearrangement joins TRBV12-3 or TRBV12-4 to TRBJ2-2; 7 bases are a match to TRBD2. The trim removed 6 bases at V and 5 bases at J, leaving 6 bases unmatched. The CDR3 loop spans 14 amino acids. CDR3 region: CASSPGLHTGELFF. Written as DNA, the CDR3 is TGTGCCAGCAGCCCGGGACTACATACCGGGGAGCTGTTTTTT.

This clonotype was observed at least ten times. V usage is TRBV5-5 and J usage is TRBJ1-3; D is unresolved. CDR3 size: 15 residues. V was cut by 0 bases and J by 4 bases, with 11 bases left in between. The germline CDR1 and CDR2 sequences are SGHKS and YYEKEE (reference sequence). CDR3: CASSLGPGSGNTIYF. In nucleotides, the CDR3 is TGTGCCAGCAGCTTGGGGCCGGGATCCGGAAACACCATATATTTT.

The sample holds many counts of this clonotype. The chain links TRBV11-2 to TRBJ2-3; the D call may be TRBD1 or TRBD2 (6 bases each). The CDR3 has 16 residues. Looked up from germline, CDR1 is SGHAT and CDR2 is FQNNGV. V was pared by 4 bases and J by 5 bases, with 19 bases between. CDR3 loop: CASSSLPGAGGDTQYF. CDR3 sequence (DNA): TGTGCCAGCAGCTCCCTTCCGGGGGCTGGGGGAGATACGCAGTATTTT.

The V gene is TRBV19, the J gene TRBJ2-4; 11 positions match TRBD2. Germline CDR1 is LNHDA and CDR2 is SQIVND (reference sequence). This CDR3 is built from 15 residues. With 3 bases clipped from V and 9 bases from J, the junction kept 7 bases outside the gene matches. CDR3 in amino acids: CASSIATSGGRIQYF. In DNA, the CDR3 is TGTGCCAGTAGTATTGCTACTAGCGGGGGCCGCATTCAGTACTTC.

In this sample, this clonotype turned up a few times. CDR3 coding DNA: TGTGCCAGCAGTTTAGCGGGGGACGAGCAGTACGTC. As protein: CASSLAGDEQYV. The chain links TRBV12-3 or TRBV12-4 to TRBJ2-7, with D perhaps assigned TRBD1 or TRBD2 (5 bases each). CDR3 length: 12 amino acids. The ends were cut back, 0 bases at V and 5 bases at J, with 5 bases in the middle.

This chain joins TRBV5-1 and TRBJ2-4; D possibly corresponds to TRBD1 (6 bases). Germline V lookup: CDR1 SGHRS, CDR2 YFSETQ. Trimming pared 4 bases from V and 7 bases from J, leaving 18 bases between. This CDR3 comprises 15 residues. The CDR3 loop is CASSHKTGLTNIQYF. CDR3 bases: TGCGCCAGCAGCCACAAGACAGGCTTAACGAACATTCAGTACTTC.

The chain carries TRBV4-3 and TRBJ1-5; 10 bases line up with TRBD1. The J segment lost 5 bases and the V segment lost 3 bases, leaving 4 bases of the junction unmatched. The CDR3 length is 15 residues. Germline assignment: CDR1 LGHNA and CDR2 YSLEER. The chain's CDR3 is CASSHDRGPHQPQHF. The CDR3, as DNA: TGCGCCAGCAGCCACGACAGGGGGCCGCATCAGCCCCAGCATTTT.

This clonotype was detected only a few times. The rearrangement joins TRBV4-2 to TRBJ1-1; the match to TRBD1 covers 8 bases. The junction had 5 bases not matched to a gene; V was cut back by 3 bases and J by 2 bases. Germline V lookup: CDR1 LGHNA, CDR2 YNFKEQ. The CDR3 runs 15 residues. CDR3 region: CASSHPQGENTEAFF. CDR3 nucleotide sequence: TGTGCCAGCAGCCACCCACAGGGGGAAAACACTGAAGCTTTCTTT.

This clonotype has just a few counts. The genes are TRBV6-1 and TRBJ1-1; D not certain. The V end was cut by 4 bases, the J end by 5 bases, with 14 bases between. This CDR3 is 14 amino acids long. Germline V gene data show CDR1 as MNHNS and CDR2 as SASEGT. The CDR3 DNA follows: TGTGCCAGCAGTGCCCAGGACCAGATAACTGAAGCTTTCTTT. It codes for CASSAQDQITEAFF.

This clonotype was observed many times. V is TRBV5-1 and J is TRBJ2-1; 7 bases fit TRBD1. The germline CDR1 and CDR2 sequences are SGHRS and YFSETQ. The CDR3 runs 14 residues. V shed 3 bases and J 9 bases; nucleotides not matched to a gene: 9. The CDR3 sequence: CASSYDREDGEQFF. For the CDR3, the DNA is TGCGCCAGCAGCTATGACAGGGAAGACGGTGAGCAGTTCTTC.

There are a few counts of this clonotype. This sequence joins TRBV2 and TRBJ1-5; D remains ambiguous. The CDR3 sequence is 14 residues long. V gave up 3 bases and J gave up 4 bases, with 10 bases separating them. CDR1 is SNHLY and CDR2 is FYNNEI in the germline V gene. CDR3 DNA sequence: TGTGCCAGCAGTGAGCTAAACGGGAATCAGCCCCAGCATTTT. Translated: CASSELNGNQPQHF.

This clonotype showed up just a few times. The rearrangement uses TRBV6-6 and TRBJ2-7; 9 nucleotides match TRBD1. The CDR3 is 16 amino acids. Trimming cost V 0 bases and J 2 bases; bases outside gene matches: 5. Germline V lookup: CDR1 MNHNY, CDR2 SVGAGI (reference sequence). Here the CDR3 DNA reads TGTGCCAGCAGTTACTCCGGGACAGGGTGGACCTACGAGCAGTACGTC. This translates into CASSYSGTGWTYEQYV.

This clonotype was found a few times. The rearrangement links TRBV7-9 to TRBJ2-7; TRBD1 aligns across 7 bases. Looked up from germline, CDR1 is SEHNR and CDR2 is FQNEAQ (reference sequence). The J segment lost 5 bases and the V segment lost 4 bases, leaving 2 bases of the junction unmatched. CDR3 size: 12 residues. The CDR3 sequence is CASSWGQNEQYV. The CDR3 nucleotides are TGTGCCAGCAGCTGGGGACAGAACGAGCAGTACGTC.

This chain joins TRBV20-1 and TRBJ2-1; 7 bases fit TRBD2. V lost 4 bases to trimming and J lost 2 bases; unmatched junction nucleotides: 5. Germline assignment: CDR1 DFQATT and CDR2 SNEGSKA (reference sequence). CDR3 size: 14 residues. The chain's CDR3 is CSAKRGGAYNEQFF. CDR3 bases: TGCAGTGCTAAGCGGGGTGGAGCCTACAATGAGCAGTTCTTC.

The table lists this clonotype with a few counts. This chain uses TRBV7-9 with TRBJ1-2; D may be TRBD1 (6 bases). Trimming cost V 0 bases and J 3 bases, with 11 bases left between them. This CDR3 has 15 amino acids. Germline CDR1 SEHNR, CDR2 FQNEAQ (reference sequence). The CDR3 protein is CASSLASGQHYGYTF. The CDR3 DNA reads TGTGCCAGCAGCTTAGCGTCCGGACAGCACTATGGCTACACCTTC.

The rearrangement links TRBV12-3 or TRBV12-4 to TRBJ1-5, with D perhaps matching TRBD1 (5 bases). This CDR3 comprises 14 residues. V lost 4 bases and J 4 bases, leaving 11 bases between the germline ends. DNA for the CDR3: TGTGCCAGCAGTTCCCGTCCAGGGAATCAGCCCCAGCATTTT. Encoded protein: CASSSRPGNQPQHF.

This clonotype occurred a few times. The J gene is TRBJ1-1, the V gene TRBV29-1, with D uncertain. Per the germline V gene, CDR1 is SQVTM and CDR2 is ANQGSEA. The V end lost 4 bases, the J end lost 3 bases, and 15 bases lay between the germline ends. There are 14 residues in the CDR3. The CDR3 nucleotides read TGCAGCGTTGGCCAGGCAATAGGAGACACTGAAGCTTTCTTT. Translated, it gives CSVGQAIGDTEAFF.

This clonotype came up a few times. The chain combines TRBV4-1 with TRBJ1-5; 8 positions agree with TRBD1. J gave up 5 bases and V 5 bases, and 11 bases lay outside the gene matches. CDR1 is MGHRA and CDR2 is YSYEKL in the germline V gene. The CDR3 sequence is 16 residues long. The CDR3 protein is CASSARQGPPHQPQHF. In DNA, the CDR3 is TGCGCCAGCAGCGCTCGACAGGGGCCCCCCCATCAGCCCCAGCATTTT.

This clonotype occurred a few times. Here the CDR3 DNA reads TGTGCCAGCAGCTCGACGACAGGGAGTTCTGGAAACACCATATATTTT. Its translation is CASSSTTGSSGNTIYF. The chain carries TRBV7-6 and TRBJ1-3; 7 bases match TRBD1. CDR3 length: 16 residues. The germline gives CDR1 SGHVS, CDR2 FNYEAQ. After removal of 4 bases from V and 1 base from J, the junction contained 7 bases not matched to a gene.

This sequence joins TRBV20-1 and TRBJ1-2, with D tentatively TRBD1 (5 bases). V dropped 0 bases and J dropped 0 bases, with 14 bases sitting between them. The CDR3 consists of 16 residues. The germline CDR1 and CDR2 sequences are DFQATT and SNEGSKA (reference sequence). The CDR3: CSAREGREVPNYGYTF. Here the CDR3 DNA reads TGCAGTGCTAGAGAAGGCAGGGAGGTCCCTAACTATGGCTACACCTTC.

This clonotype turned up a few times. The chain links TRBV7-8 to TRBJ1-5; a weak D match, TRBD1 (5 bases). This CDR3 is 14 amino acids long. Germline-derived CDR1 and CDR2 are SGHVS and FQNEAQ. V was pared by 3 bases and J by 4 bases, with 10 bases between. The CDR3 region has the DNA TGTGCCAGCAGCTTCGGGGGTCGTAATCAGCCCCAGCATTTT. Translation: CASSFGGRNQPQHF. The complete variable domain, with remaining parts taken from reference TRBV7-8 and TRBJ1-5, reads GAGVSQSPRYKVAKRGQDVALRCDPISGHVSLFWYQQALGQGPEFLTYFQNEAQLDKSGLPSDRFFAERPEGSVSTLKIQRTQQEDSAVYLCASSFGGRNQPQHFGDGTRLSIL.